Listed here are 32 T cell receptor beta chains from one sample, sequenced in a study of T-cell memory formation after mild COVID-19 (dated by TCRdb to about 2021). The library was prepared using 5' RACE. This sample was sequenced with an Illumina NovaSeq 6000. The public reads were quality trimmed at Q25 with fastp and then assembled into clones with MiXCR by TCRdb, keeping productive beta chains. Each CDR3 protein gets just one entry, which takes the most common genes and DNA from the rows behind it. The sample records over 130,000 distinct CDR3 sequences, around 15% of which are singletons. The ten most abundant clones make up around 27% of the sample. The source material was PBMCs or a T cell subset sorted from them (not recorded which). The receptors stem from an adult woman who had mild COVID-19 (a few samples of this study predate the infection). The sample titles of this study are shuffled in the database, so cell type and time point are left out; the donor was told from shared clones.

The chain uses TRBV30 and TRBJ1-2, with D unresolved. CDR3 length: 12 amino acids. Germline V gives CDR1 GTSNPN, CDR2 SVGIG (reference sequence). V was clipped by 2 bases and J by 7 bases, with 11 bases between them. This CDR3 is CAWSPTIGGYTF. Written as DNA, the CDR3 is TGTGCCTGGAGTCCCACGATCGGTGGCTACACCTTC.

V and J are TRBV7-6 and TRBJ2-7, with D perhaps matching TRBD2 (6 bases). Germline-derived CDR1 and CDR2 are SGHVS and FNYEAQ. The CDR3 consists of 15 residues. V was clipped by 4 bases and J by 4 bases, with 17 bases between them. DNA for the CDR3: TGTGCCAGCAGCTGGGACTCACACTCCACGTACGAGCAGTACTTC. It is translated as CASSWDSHSTYEQYF.

This clonotype appeared a few times. The chain combines TRBV4-3 with TRBJ1-1; D is unclear. Per the germline V gene, CDR1 is LGHNA and CDR2 is YSLEER. There are 13 residues in the CDR3. Trimming shortened V by 2 bases and J by 5 bases, and 9 bases separated the two germline ends. The CDR3 reads CASSQSPGTEAFF. CDR3 DNA sequence: TGCGCCAGCAGCCAATCCCCGGGGACTGAAGCTTTCTTT.

The genes are TRBV13 and TRBJ2-7; 10 bases match TRBD1. The CDR3 has 14 amino acids. The junction had 5 bases not matched to a gene; V was cut back by 5 bases and J by 4 bases. CDR1 PRHDT and CDR2 FYEKMQ come from the germline V gene (reference sequence). Here the CDR3 reads CASSQRQGAYEQYF. The CDR3 DNA follows: TGTGCCAGCAGCCAGAGACAGGGGGCATACGAGCAGTACTTC.

The CDR3 sequence: CASSITGQGQNGYGYTF. As DNA, the CDR3 is TGTGCCAGCAGTATCACGGGACAGGGGCAGAATGGCTATGGCTACACCTTC. The V gene is TRBV6-2 or TRBV6-3, the J gene TRBJ1-2, with 10 bases fitting TRBD1. The CDR3 is made up of 17 amino acids. J gave up 4 bases and V 5 bases, and 13 bases lay outside the gene matches. Germline V CDR1 and CDR2: MNHEY, SVGEGT.

This clonotype was seen repeatedly, ten times or more. The chain uses TRBV7-9 and TRBJ2-1, with TRBD1 as a possible D gene (6 bases). Germline CDR1 is SEHNR and CDR2 is FQNEAQ (reference sequence). V gave up 5 bases and J gave up 1 base, with 12 bases separating them. The CDR3 is 15 residues long. Here the CDR3 reads CASSNTGWSYNEQFF. CDR3 sequence (DNA): TGTGCCAGCAGCAATACAGGGTGGTCCTACAATGAGCAGTTCTTC.

The sample holds a few counts of this clonotype. The gene calls are TRBV20-1 and TRBJ1-1; possibly TRBD1 for D (5 bases). Trimming took 0 bases from V and 4 from J, leaving 15 bases between them. CDR3 length: 15 amino acids. Germline CDR1 and CDR2: DFQATT and SNEGSKA (reference sequence). Written as DNA, the CDR3 is TGCAGTGCTAGAGACCCGAGCAGGGAAGGCACTGAAGCTTTCTTT. This translates into CSARDPSREGTEAFF.

This clonotype showed up just a few times. CDR3 nucleotides: TGTGCCAGCATAGGGCCCCAGGGTACGCAGTATTTT. Its protein is CASIGPQGTQYF. The chain uses TRBV18 and TRBJ2-3, with a weak D call TRBD1 (5 bases). Trimming pared 8 bases from V and 8 bases from J, leaving 14 bases between. The CDR3 runs 12 residues. Germline V gene sequence: CDR1 KGHSH, CDR2 LQKENI.

This clonotype was counted a few times. This sequence joins TRBV4-2 and TRBJ2-1; 7 positions agree with TRBD2. CDR3 length: 17 residues. Trimming removed 0 bases from V and 5 bases from J; junction bases left unmatched: 10. The germline V gene has CDR1 LGHNA and CDR2 YNFKEQ. CDR3 amino acids: CASSQDVGAGAHNEQFF. For the CDR3, the DNA is TGTGCCAGCAGCCAAGATGTTGGGGCGGGAGCCCACAATGAGCAGTTCTTC.

V usage is TRBV2 and J usage is TRBJ2-3, with D maybe TRBD2 (5 bases). This CDR3 spans 18 amino acids. V lost 2 bases, J lost 3 bases, and 21 bases lay in between. From germline, CDR1 is SNHLY and CDR2 FYNNEI. CDR3 loop: CASSEPPRVHGETDTQYF. Here the CDR3 DNA reads TGTGCCAGCAGTGAACCCCCGAGGGTACATGGGGAGACAGATACGCAGTATTTT.

The V call is TRBV7-9, the J call TRBJ2-1; 9 positions match TRBD1. Germline CDR1 is SEHNR and CDR2 is FQNEAQ (reference sequence). This CDR3 is 15 amino acids long. With 3 bases clipped from V and 7 bases from J, the junction kept 7 bases outside the gene matches. The CDR3 sequence is CASSFRDRAFNEQFF. CDR3 sequence (DNA): TGTGCCAGCAGCTTCCGGGACAGGGCTTTTAATGAGCAGTTCTTC.

This clonotype was counted once. The chain recombines TRBV7-2 with TRBJ2-7, with D perhaps TRBD2 (6 bases). The CDR3 contains 16 residues. Germline V gene data show CDR1 as SGHTA and CDR2 as FQGNSA. V was clipped by 5 bases and J by 2 bases, with 19 bases between them. CDR3 residues: CASSMPLALVPYEQYF. CDR3 sequence (DNA): TGTGCCAGCAGCATGCCTCTAGCGCTAGTCCCCTACGAGCAGTACTTC.

This clonotype was seen repeatedly, ten times or more. This chain uses TRBV5-1 with TRBJ2-1; D call uncertain. The CDR3 is made up of 13 amino acids. V was cut by 2 bases and J by 5 bases, with 8 bases left in between. Germline CDR1 is SGHRS and CDR2 is YFSETQ. For the CDR3, the DNA is TGCGCCAGCAGCTTCGACTGGAACAATGAGCAGTTCTTC. Its translation: CASSFDWNNEQFF.

The J gene is TRBJ2-3, the V gene TRBV5-1, with D uncertain. V lost 0 bases to trimming and J lost 0 bases, with 14 bases between them. This CDR3 has 17 residues. Germline lookup yields CDR1 SGHRS and CDR2 YFSETQ. The CDR3 DNA sequence: TGCGCCAGCAGCTTGGACCCACAGATTTCTAGCACAGATACGCAGTATTTT. It codes for CASSLDPQISSTDTQYF.

This clonotype was seen at least ten times. The chain couples TRBV5-1 to TRBJ1-2, with 10 bases lining up with TRBD1. Per germline, CDR1 SGHRS and CDR2 YFSETQ. CDR3 length equals 15 residues. V was pared by 4 bases and J by 0 bases, with 3 bases of the junction left unmatched. DNA for the CDR3: TGCGCCAGCAGCCTTGGACAGGGGGCTAACTATGGCTACACCTTC. Protein sequence: CASSLGQGANYGYTF. The full variable domain, in which reference TRBV5-1 and TRBJ1-2 provide the parts outside the CDR3, is KAGVTQTPRYLIKTRGQQVTLSCSPISGHRSVSWYQQTPGQGLQFLFEYFSETQRNKGNFPGRFSGRQFSNSRSEMNVSTLELGDSALYLCASSLGQGANYGYTFGSGTRLTVV.

This clonotype came up a few times. The chain has TRBV7-3 and TRBJ2-5; TRBD1 agrees at 7 bases. J gave up 4 bases and V 2 bases, and 10 bases lay outside the gene matches. Germline V lookup: CDR1 SGHTA, CDR2 FQGTGA. The CDR3 consists of 16 residues. CDR3 sequence: CASSLGGTGVGETQYF. The CDR3, as DNA: TGTGCCAGCAGCTTAGGGGGAACAGGGGTCGGAGAGACCCAGTACTTC.

This chain links TRBV7-9 with TRBJ2-1; D gene unclear. CDR1 SEHNR and CDR2 FQNEAQ come from the germline V gene (reference sequence). This CDR3 region has 15 residues. V was pared by 0 bases and J by 8 bases, with 14 bases between. CDR3 loop: CASSLAKRVGDEQFF. Written as DNA, the CDR3 is TGTGCCAGCAGCTTAGCCAAAAGGGTTGGGGATGAGCAGTTCTTC.

This clonotype was detected ten times or more. The genes are TRBV12-5 and TRBJ2-3; D is unresolved. V dropped 1 base and J dropped 4 bases, with 18 bases sitting between them. Germline lookup yields CDR1 LGHNT and CDR2 FRNRAP. The CDR3 loop spans 17 amino acids. The CDR3: CASGLASSFITPDTQYF. The CDR3 region has the DNA TGTGCTAGTGGTTTGGCTTCGAGCTTCATTACTCCAGATACGCAGTATTTT.

The chain couples TRBV5-1 to TRBJ1-2, with no clear D. Germline V lookup: CDR1 SGHRS, CDR2 YFSETQ. Trimming pared 4 bases from V and 9 bases from J, leaving 16 bases between. The CDR3 has 13 residues. In DNA form, the CDR3 reads TGCGCCAGCAGCCCGACCTCTGGCGAACGCTACACCTTC. Protein product: CASSPTSGERYTF.

This clonotype was counted a few times. The V call is TRBV29-1, the J call TRBJ2-1; 9 positions match TRBD2. With V trimmed by 2 bases and J by 5 bases, 10 bases remained unmatched. CDR3 size: 16 residues. CDR1 and CDR2 from the germline V gene are SQVTM and ANQGSEA. DNA for the CDR3: TGCAGCGTTGAATGGAAGTTAGCGGGGGCCGACAATGAGCAGTTCTTC. This codes for CSVEWKLAGADNEQFF.

This clonotype was counted only a few times. The gene calls are TRBV5-1 and TRBJ2-5; tentative D call: TRBD2 (5 bases). Germline V lookup: CDR1 SGHRS, CDR2 YFSETQ. Trimming left V 0 bases short and J 5 bases short, with 8 bases between. The CDR3 runs 13 residues. CDR3 DNA: TGCGCCAGCAGCTTGGGAGGGTCGGAGACCCAGTACTTC. It is translated as CASSLGGSETQYF. The full variable domain, in which reference TRBV5-1 and TRBJ2-5 provide the parts outside the CDR3, is KAGVTQTPRYLIKTRGQQVTLSCSPISGHRSVSWYQQTPGQGLQFLFEYFSETQRNKGNFPGRFSGRQFSNSRSEMNVSTLELGDSALYLCASSLGGSETQYFGPGTRLLVL.

This clonotype was counted between two and nine times. The chain is built from TRBV12-3 or TRBV12-4 and TRBJ1-5; TRBD1 matches at 8 bases. The CDR3 is 13 amino acids. The J segment lost 6 bases and the V segment lost 7 bases, leaving 5 bases of the junction unmatched. In DNA, the CDR3 is TGTGCCAGCAATACAGGGGGAGGTCAGCCCCAGCATTTT. It is translated as CASNTGGGQPQHF.

The CDR3 spells CASSFGTGEDQPQHF. DNA for the CDR3: TGCGCCAGCAGCTTTGGGACAGGGGAGGATCAGCCCCAGCATTTT. The chain uses TRBV5-1 and TRBJ1-5; 10 positions match TRBD1. The CDR3 covers 15 residues. After removal of 2 bases from V and 5 bases from J, the junction contained 4 bases not matched to a gene. Germline CDR1 and CDR2: SGHRS and YFSETQ.

The CDR3 DNA reads as TGCAGCGCCTTACCCCGGTTCTCCTACGAGCAGTACTTC. This translates into CSALPRFSYEQYF. The chain couples TRBV29-1 to TRBJ2-7; D is unresolved. Trimming removed 7 bases at V and 0 bases at J, with 13 bases between. Germline V gene sequence: CDR1 SQVTM, CDR2 ANQGSEA. CDR3 length equals 13 residues.

The genes are TRBV7-2 and TRBJ1-1; D call uncertain. Trimming pared 6 bases from V and 7 bases from J, leaving 12 bases between. The CDR3 runs to 12 residues. Germline V CDR1 and CDR2: SGHTA, FQGNSA. The CDR3 region is CASSSPGNEAFF. CDR3 DNA: TGTGCCAGCAGTTCACCGGGGAATGAAGCTTTCTTT.

J is TRBJ2-7 and V is TRBV29-1, with TRBD1 matching over 9 bases. V dropped 6 bases and J dropped 4; count of bases not matched to a gene: 7. The germline V gene has CDR1 SQVTM and CDR2 ANQGSEA. The length of the CDR3 is 13 residues. Written as DNA, the CDR3 is TGCAGCGTGCGCCCGGGGACAGGGTACGAGCAGTACTTC. It is translated as CSVRPGTGYEQYF.

This clonotype was picked up one time. The chain recombines TRBV6-2 or TRBV6-3 with TRBJ2-7; D is ambiguous. V was cut by 0 bases and J by 7 bases, with 7 bases left in between. Germline V lookup: CDR1 MNHEY, CDR2 SVGEGT. CDR3 length: 12 amino acids. The CDR3 nucleotides are TGTGCCAGCAGTTACTCGACATGGGAGCAGTACTTC. Amino acid sequence: CASSYSTWEQYF.

The chain carries TRBV15 and TRBJ2-5, with TRBD2 matching over 11 bases. Trimming cost V 4 bases and J 2 bases; bases outside gene matches: 3. Germline-derived CDR1 and CDR2 are LNHNV and YYDKDF (reference sequence). This CDR3 has 15 residues. Here the CDR3 DNA reads TGTGCCACCAGCACTCCTAGCGGGGGGCAAGAGACCCAGTACTTC. Translating it yields CATSTPSGGQETQYF.

The V and J genes are TRBV18 and TRBJ2-1, with 12 positions matching TRBD1. Per germline, CDR1 KGHSH and CDR2 LQKENI. V trimming: 2 bases; J trimming: 5 bases; junction bases outside the gene matches: 4. There are 16 residues in the CDR3. In DNA, the CDR3 is TGTGCCAGCTCACCATCGGGACAGGGGGCAAACAATGAGCAGTTCTTC. It specifies CASSPSGQGANNEQFF.

This clonotype was seen more than once but under ten times. This rearrangement joins TRBV5-5 to TRBJ1-1; possible D gene TRBD1, 6 bases. CDR3 length: 14 residues. Looked up from germline, CDR1 is SGHKS and CDR2 is YYEKEE (reference sequence). V was clipped by 2 bases and J by 5 bases, with 13 bases between them. CDR3 in amino acids: CASSLWGPGTEAFF. CDR3 nucleotides: TGTGCCAGCAGCTTATGGGGGCCAGGGACTGAAGCTTTCTTT.

This chain joins TRBV12-3 or TRBV12-4 and TRBJ2-7; D gene uncertain. V was pared by 6 bases and J by 1 base, with 13 bases between. The CDR3 length is 14 residues. The CDR3 region is CASSPPFDSYEQYF. DNA for the CDR3: TGTGCCAGCAGCCCTCCTTTCGATTCCTACGAGCAGTACTTC.

This clonotype has a single count. The CDR3 loop is CASSSTQGASNQPQHF. CDR3 coding DNA: TGTGCCAGCAGTTCCACTCAGGGGGCTAGCAATCAGCCCCAGCATTTT. This sequence joins TRBV12-3 or TRBV12-4 and TRBJ1-5; TRBD1 matches 8 bases. V shed 4 bases and J 0 bases; nucleotides not matched to a gene: 5. This CDR3 contains 16 residues.